The source of this TCR beta chain is a study of beta chain features in type 1 diabetes. Study-wide background: What patients shared with healthy donors was a similar profile of age, gender and cell yields. General study results and limits: TCRB CDR3s were moderately but significantly shorter in Type 1 diabetes patients in all four CD4+ subsets. A greater similarity of naive, central memory and Treg TCRB repertoires was seen among patients than among healthy donors.

Per the germline V gene, CDR1 is LGHNA and CDR2 is YSLEER. After removal of 3 bases from V and 4 bases from J, the junction contained 5 bases not matched to a gene. CDR3 length equals 15 residues. TCRB transcripts that were expressed got sequenced, as all of the isolated RNA had been reverse transcribed. Profiling relied on immunoSEQ multiplex PCR, and the TCRdb table lists in-frame clones only, not all of them. The sample has about 370,000 clones; roughly 16% are singletons. Concerning this clone itself: No antigen is known for it.

V and J are TRBV4-3 and TRBJ2-1; the match to TRBD1 covers 8 bases. This clonotype originated in a woman aged 18 to 35 in good health. What was sequenced was naive CD4+ T cells from blood. The CDR3 DNA is TGCGCCAGCAGCCAGACAGGGGTACCTTACAATGAGCAGTTCTTC. Protein product: CASSQTGVPYNEQFF.